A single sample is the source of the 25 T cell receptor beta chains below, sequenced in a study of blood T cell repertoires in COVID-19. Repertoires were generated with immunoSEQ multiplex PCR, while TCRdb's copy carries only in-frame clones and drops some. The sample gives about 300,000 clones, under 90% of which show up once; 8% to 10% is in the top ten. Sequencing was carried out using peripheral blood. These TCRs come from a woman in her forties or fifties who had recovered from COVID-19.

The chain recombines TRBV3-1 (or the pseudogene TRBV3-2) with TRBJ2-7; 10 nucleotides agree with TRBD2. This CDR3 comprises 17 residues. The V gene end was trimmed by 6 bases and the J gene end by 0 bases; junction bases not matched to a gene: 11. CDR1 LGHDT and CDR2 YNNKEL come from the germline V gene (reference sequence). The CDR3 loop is CASRDIGGLAHSYEQYF. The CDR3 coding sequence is TGTGCCAGCAGGGATATTGGGGGACTAGCGCACTCCTACGAGCAGTACTTC.

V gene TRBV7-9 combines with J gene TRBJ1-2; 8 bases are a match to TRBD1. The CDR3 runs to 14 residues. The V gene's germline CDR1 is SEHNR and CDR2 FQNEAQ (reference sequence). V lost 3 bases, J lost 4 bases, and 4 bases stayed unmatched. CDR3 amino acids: CASSFGQGGYGYTF. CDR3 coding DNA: TGTGCCAGCAGCTTCGGACAGGGAGGCTATGGCTACACCTTC.

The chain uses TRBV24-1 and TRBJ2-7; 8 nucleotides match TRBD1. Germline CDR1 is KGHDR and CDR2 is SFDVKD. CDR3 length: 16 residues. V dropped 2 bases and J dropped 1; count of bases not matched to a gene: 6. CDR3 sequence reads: CATSDSTGGPSYEQYF. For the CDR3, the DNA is TGTGCCACCAGTGATTCTACAGGGGGGCCTTCCTACGAGCAGTACTTC.

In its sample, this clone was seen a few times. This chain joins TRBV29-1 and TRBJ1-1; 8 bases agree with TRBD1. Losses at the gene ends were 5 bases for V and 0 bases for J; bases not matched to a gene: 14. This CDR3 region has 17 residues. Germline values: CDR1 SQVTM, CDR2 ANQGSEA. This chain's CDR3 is CSVLPGTGGDMNTEAFF. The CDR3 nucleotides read TGCAGCGTTTTACCCGGGACAGGTGGGGACATGAACACTGAAGCTTTCTTT.

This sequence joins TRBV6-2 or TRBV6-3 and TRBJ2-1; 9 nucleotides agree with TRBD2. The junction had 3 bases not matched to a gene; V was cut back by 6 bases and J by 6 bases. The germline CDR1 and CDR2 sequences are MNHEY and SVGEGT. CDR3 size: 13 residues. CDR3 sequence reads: CASSLAGSNEQFF. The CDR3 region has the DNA TGTGCCAGCAGCCTAGCGGGGTCCAATGAGCAGTTCTTC.

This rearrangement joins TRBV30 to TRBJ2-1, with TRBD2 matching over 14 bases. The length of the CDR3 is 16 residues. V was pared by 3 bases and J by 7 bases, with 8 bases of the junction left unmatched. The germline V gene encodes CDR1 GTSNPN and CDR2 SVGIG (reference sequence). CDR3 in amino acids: CAWRKMGTSGRNEQFF. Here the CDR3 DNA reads TGTGCCTGGAGGAAGATGGGGACTAGCGGGAGAAATGAGCAGTTCTTC.

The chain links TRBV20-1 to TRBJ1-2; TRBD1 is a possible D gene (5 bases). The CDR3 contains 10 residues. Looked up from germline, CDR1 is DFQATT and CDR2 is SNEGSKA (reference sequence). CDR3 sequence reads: CGFSRGGYTF. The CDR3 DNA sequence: TGCGGCTTTTCAAGGGGTGGCTACACCTTC.

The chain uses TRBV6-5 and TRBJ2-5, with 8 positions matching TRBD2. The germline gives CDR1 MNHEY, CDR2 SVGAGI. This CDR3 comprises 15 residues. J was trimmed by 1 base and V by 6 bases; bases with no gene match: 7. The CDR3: CASRRTSWVQETQYF. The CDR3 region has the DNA TGTGCCAGCAGAAGGACTAGCTGGGTCCAAGAGACCCAGTACTTC.

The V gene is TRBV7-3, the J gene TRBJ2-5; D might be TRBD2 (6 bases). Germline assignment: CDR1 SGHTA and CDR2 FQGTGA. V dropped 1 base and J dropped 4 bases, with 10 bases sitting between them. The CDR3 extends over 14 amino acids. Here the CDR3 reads CASSLNPGGETQYF. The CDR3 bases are TGTGCCAGCAGCTTAAACCCCGGGGGAGAGACCCAGTACTTC.

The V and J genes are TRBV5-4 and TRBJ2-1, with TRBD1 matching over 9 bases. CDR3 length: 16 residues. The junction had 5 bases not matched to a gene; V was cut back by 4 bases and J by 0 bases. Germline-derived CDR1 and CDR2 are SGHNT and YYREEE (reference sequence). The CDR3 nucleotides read TGTGCCAGCAGCCCACAGACAGGGGGCTCCTACAATGAGCAGTTCTTC. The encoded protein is CASSPQTGGSYNEQFF.

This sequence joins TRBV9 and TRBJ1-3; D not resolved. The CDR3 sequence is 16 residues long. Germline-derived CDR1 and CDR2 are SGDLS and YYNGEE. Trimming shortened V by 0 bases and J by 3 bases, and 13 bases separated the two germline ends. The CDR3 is CASSVGSGNFGNTIYF. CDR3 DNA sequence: TGTGCCAGCAGCGTAGGGTCCGGGAATTTTGGAAACACCATATATTTT.

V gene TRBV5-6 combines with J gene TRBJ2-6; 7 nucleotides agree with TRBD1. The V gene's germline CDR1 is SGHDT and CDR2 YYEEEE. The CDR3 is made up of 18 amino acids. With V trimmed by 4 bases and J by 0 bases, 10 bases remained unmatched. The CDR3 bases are TGTGCCAGCAGCCGCAAGCCGGGACAGAGCTCTGGGGCCAACGTCCTGACTTTC. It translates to CASSRKPGQSSGANVLTF.

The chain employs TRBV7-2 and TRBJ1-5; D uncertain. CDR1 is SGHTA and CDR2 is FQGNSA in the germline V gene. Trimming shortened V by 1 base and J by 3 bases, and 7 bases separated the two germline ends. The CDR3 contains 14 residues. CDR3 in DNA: TGTGCCAGCAGCTTAGGGAGTTACAATCAGCCCCAGCATTTT. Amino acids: CASSLGSYNQPQHF.

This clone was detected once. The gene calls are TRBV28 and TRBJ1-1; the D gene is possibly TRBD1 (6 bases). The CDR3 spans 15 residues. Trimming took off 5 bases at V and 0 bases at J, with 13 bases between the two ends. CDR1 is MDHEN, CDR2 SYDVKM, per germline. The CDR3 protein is CASSPAGQLNTEAFF. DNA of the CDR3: TGTGCCAGCAGTCCCGCCGGACAGCTGAACACTGAAGCTTTCTTT.

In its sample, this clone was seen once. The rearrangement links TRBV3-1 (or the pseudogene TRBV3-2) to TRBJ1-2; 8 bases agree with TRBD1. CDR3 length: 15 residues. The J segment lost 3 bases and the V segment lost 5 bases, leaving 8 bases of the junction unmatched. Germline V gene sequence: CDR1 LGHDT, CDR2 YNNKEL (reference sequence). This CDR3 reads CASSAGDRGYYGYTF. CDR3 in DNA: TGTGCCAGCAGCGCTGGCGACAGGGGTTACTATGGCTACACCTTC.

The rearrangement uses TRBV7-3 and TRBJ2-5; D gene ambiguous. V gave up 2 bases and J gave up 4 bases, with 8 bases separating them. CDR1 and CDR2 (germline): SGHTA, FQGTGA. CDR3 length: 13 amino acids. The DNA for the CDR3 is TGTGCCAGCAGCTTAGGTGCGATAGAGACCCAGTACTTC. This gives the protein CASSLGAIETQYF.

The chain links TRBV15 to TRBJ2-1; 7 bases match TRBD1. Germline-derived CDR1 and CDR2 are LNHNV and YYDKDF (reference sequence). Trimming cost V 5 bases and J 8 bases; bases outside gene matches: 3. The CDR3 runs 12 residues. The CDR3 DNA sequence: TGTGCCACCAGCGGGACAGCGGATGAGCAGTTCTTC. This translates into CATSGTADEQFF.

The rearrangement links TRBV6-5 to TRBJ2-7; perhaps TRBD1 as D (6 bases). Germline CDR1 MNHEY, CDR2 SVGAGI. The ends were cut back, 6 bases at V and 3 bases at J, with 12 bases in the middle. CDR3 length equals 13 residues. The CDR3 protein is CASSRDTHYEQYF. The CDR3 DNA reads TGTGCCAGCAGCCGGGACACCCACTACGAGCAGTACTTC.

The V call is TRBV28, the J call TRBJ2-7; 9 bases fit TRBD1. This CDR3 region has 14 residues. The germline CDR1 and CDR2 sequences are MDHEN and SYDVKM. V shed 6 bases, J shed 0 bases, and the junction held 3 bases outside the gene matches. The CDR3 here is CASRSTGGSYEQYF. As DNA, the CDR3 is TGTGCCAGCAGGTCGACAGGGGGCTCCTACGAGCAGTACTTC. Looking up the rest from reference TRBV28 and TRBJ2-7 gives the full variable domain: DVKVTQSSRYLVKRTGEKVFLECVQDMDHENMFWYRQDPGLGLRLIYFSYDVKMKEKGDIPEGYSVSREKKERFSLILESASTNQTSMYLCASRSTGGSYEQYFGPGTRLTVT.

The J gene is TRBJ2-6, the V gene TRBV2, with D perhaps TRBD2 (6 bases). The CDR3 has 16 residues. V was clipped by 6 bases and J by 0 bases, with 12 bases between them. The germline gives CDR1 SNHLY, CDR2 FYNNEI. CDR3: CASSQLAASGANVLTF. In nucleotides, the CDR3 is TGTGCCAGCAGCCAATTAGCGGCCTCTGGGGCCAACGTCCTGACTTTC.

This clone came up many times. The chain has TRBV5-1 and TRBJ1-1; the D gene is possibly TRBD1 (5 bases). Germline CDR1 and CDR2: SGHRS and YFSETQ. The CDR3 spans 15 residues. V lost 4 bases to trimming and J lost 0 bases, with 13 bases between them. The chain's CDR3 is CASSPLGPLNTEAFF. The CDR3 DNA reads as TGCGCCAGCAGCCCTCTGGGGCCGTTGAACACTGAAGCTTTCTTT.

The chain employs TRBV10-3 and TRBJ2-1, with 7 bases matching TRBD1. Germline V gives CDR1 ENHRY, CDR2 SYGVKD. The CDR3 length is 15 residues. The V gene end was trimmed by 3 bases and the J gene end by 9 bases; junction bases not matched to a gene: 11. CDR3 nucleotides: TGTGCCATCAGTGACTTTACAGGGGAAAGTGGTGAGCAGTTCTTC. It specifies CAISDFTGESGEQFF.

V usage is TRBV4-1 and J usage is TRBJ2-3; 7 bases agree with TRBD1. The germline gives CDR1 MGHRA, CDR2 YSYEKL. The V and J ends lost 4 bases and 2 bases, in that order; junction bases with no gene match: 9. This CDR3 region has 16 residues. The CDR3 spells CASSRVQGFDTDTQYF. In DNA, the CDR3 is TGCGCCAGCAGCCGGGTACAGGGGTTTGACACAGATACGCAGTATTTT.

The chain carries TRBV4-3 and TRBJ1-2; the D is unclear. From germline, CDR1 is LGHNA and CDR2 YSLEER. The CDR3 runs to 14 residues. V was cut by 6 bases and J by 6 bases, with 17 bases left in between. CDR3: CASRPNPDIDGYTF. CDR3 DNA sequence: TGCGCCAGCAGACCGAACCCTGACATAGATGGCTACACCTTC.

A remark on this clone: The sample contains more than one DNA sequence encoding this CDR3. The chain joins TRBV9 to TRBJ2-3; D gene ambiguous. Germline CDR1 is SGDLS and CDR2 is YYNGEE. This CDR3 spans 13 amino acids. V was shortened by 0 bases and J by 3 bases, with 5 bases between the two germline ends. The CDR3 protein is CASSVVATDTQYF. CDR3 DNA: TGTGCCAGCAGCGTAGTGGCAACAGATACGCAGTATTTT. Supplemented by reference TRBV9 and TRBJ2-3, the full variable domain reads DSGVTQTPKHLITATGQRVTLRCSPRSGDLSVYWYQQSLDQGLQFLIQYYNGEERAKGNILERFSAQQFPDLHSELNLSSLELGDSALYFCASSVVATDTQYFGPGTRLTVL.